Sequencing of this TCR beta chain was carried out in a study of blood T cell repertoires in COVID-19 (dated by TCRdb to between 2020 and 2021). Broadly, across the study: Collaborator samples came from the United States, Italy and Spain and covered acute and convalescent phases of COVID-19. The material from the prospective study consisted of cDNA or gDNA derived from T cells, B-cell-depleted T cells, or PBMCs. Subjects who had been exposed to COVID-19, were actively infected with it, or had recovered from it provided the deeply sampled blood TCRbeta repertoires that made up the dataset. The repertoires were released in a freely available public database intended as a resource for research on the immune response to SARS-CoV-2. The samples were drawn from two sources: the first 160 participants of the ongoing ImmuneRACE study, and over 950 subjects contributed by 6 global collaborators. Sample metadata almost always included a de-identified subject ID, COVID-19 status, age in years and sex. HLA class I and class II types, where available, came from metadata supplied by the sample provider rather than from assay-based typing. Study-wide findings and limitations: Clinical and demographic metadata were provided uncurated, with the amount varying by source and participant.

TCRbeta CDR3 regions were amplified from genomic DNA by means of the immunoSEQ Assay, a bias-controlled multiplex PCR. From the authors' description of their analysis: The number of nucleated cells in each sample was estimated from the amplification of reference gene primers within the assay. To quantify the absolute abundance of each unique TCRbeta CDR3 rearrangement, sequence reads were collapsed and filtered. For each sample, productive Simpson clonality was calculated by taking the square root of Simpson's diversity index across productive rearrangements. Entries here come from immuneACCESS through TCRdb and include only in-frame sequences with V and J called. Some clones fail to appear in such tables; in the studies checked, an unresolved V gene covers under half of the shortfall, and the cause of the remainder is unknown. That table is the source of V, J and clone size, and D and trimming were worked out from the DNA. The sample records some 250,000 clones, approximately 84% of which are singletons. The biggest ten clones account for approximately 4% of the sample.

The collaborating institutions used their own protocols to collect whole blood in K2EDTA tubes. For TCRbeta analysis, collaborator samples were shipped as frozen whole blood, as isolated PBMCs, or as DNA extracted from either sample type. Trimming accounts for 0 bases at V and 7 bases at J, while the number of junction bases matched to no gene is 9. Taken from cysteine to phenylalanine, the CDR3 has 17 residues. Only the CDR3 region is kept as DNA, spanning 51 bases read in frame from base 1. Based on the germline V gene, the CDR1 and CDR2 sequences are MGHRA and YSYEKL. About this clone: What this receptor recognizes is not known. The sample holds no much larger clone one base away, and base qualities are not on file.

The V and J genes are TRBV4-1 and TRBJ2-3, with 11 central nucleotides matching TRBD2. The sequence was obtained from a man aged 45-65 years with active or convalescent COVID-19. The specimen was peripheral blood. The CDR3 reads CASSQDRGSGGANTQYF. The nucleotide sequence is given as TGCGCCAGCAGCCAAGATCGGGGTAGCGGGGGGGCGAATACGCAGTATTTT.